This T cell receptor (beta chain) was sequenced for a study of OX40 agonist ivuxolimab in advanced cancers. Findings of the study overall: With doses of 0.1 to 3.0 mg/kg, CD4+ and CD8+ blood T cells had undergone clonal expansion by week 6. The mean number of expanded clones was higher in CD8+ T cells than in CD4+.

A note on this clone: Its cognate antigen is unknown.

Assay used: immunoSEQ multiplex PCR; TCRdb lists only in-frame clones, some missing. Of around 40,000 clones in the sample, more than 85% were seen once. The V gene's germline CDR1 is SNHLY and CDR2 FYNNEI. Trimming took off 3 bases at V and 4 bases at J, with 9 bases between the two ends. This CDR3 is built from 13 residues. This clonotype was obtained from an adult with an advanced solid tumor such as melanoma, head and neck, liver or kidney cancer. The chain is built from TRBV2 and TRBJ1-1, with D possibly matching TRBD1 (5 bases). The sequenced sample was CD4+ or CD8+ T cells sorted from blood, obtained in a trial of the OX40 agonist ivuxolimab. CDR3 sequence reads: CASSERGSTEAFF. CDR3 DNA: TGTGCCAGCAGTGAGAGGGGTTCCACTGAAGCTTTCTTT. The whole variable domain, remainder taken from reference TRBV2 and TRBJ1-1, is EPEVTQTPSHQVTQMGQEVILRCVPISNHLYFYWYRQILGQKVEFLVSFYNNEISEKSEIFDDQFSVERPDGSNFTLKIRSTKLEDSAMYFCASSERGSTEAFFGQGTRLTVV.